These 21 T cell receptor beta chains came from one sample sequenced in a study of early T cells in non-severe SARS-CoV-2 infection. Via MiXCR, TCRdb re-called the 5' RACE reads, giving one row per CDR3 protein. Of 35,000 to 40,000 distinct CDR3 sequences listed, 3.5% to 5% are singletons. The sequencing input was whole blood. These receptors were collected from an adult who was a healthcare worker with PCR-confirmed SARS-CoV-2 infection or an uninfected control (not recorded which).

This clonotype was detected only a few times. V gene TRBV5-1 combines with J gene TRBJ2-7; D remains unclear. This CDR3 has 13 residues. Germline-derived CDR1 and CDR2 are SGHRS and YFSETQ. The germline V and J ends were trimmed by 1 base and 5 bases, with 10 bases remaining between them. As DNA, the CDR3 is TGCGCCAGCAGCTTGCCGGCAGACCACGAGCAGTACTTC. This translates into CASSLPADHEQYF.

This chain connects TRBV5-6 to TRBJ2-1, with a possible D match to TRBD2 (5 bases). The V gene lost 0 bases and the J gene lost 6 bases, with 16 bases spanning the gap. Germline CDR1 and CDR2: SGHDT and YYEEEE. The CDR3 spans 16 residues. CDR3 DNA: TGTGCCAGCAGCTTGGCTGCCAGGAGGCTATCCAATGAGCAGTTCTTC. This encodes CASSLAARRLSNEQFF.

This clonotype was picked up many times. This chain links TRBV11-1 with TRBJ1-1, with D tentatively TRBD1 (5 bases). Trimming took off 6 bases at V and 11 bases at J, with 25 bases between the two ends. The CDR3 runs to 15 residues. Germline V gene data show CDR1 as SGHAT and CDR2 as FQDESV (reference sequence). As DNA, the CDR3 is TGTGCCAGCAGATCCCAGGGCCTTTTTTCGAGAAGGGCTTTCTTT. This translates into CASRSQGLFSRRAFF.

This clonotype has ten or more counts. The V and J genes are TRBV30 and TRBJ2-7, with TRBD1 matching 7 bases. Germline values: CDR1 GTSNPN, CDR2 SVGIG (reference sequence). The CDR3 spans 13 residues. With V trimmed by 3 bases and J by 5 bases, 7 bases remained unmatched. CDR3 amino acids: CAWSRQGVDEQYF. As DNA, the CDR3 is TGTGCCTGGAGCCGACAGGGTGTGGACGAGCAGTACTTC.

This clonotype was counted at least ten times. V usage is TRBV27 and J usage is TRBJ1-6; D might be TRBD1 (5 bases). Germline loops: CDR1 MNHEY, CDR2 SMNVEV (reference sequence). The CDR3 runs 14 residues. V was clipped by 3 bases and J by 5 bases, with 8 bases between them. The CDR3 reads CASSLGGDNSPLHF. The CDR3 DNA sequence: TGTGCCAGCAGTTTGGGGGGAGATAATTCACCCCTCCACTTT.

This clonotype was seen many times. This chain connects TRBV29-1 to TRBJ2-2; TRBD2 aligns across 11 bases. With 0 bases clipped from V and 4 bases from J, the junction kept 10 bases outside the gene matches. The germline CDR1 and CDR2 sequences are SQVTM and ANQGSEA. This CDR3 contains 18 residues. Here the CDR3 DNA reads TGCAGCGTTGAAGAATATAGCGGGGGGGCCACGGGCACCGGGGAGCTGTTTTTT. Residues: CSVEEYSGGATGTGELFF.

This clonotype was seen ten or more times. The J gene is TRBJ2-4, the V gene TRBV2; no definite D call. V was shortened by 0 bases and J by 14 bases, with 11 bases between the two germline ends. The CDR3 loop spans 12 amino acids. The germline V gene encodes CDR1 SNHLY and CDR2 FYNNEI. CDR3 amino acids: CASSEALMRKYF. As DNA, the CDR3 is TGTGCCAGCAGTGAAGCGCTTATGAGGAAGTACTTC.

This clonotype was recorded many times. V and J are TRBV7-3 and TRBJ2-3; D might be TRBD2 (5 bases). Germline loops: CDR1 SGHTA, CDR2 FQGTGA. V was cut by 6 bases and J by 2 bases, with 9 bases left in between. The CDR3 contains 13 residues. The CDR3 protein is CASSVDYTDTQYF. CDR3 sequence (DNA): TGTGCCAGCAGTGTCGACTACACAGATACGCAGTATTTT.

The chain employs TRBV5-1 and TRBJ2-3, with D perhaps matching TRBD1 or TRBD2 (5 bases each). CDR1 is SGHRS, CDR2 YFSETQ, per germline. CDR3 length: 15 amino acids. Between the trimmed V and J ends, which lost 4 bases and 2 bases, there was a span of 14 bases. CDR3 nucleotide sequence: TGCGCCAGCAGCCCCGGGACCTTGAACACAGATACGCAGTATTTT. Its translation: CASSPGTLNTDTQYF.

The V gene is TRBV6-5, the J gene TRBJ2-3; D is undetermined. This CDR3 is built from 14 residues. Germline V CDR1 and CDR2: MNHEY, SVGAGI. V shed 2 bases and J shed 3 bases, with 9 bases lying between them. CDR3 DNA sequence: TGTGCCAGCAGTTACGGCCTGGGGACAGATACGCAGTATTTT. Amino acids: CASSYGLGTDTQYF.

The CDR3 DNA reads as TGTGCCAGCAAGGGTGCCGGCACTGAAGCTTTCTTT. Protein sequence: CASKGAGTEAFF. The chain has TRBV6-5 and TRBJ1-1; D is undetermined. V was pared by 7 bases and J by 4 bases, with 10 bases between. CDR3 size: 12 residues. Germline V lookup: CDR1 MNHEY, CDR2 SVGAGI.

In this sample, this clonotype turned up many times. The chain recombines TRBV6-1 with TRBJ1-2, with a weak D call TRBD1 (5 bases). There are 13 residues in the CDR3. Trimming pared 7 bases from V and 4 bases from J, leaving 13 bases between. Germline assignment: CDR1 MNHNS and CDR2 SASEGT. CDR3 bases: TGTGCCAGCAATCCCGGGGCCATCTATGGCTACACCTTC. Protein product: CASNPGAIYGYTF.

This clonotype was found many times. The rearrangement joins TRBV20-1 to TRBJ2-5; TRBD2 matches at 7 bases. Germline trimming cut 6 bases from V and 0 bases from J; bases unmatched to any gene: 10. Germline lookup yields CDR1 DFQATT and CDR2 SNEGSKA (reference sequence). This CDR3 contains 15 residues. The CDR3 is CSAHPSGYHQETQYF. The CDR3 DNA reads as TGCAGTGCACACCCTAGCGGCTACCACCAAGAGACCCAGTACTTC.

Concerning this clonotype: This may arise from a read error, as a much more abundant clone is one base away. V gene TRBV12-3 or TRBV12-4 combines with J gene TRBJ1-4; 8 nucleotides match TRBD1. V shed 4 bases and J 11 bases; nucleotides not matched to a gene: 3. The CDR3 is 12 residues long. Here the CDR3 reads CASSSYRGKLFF. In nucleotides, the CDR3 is TGTGCCAGCAGTTCGTACAGGGGGAAACTGTTTTTT.

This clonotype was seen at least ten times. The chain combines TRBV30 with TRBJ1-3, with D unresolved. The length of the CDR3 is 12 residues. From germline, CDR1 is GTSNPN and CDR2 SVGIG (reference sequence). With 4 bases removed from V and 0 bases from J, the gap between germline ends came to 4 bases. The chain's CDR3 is CAWMDSGNTIYF. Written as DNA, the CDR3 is TGTGCCTGGATGGACTCTGGAAACACCATATATTTT.

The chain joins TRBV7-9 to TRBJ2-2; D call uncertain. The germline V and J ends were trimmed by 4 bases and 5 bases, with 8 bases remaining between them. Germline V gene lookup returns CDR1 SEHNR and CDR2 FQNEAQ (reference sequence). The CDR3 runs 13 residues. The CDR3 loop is CASSSQPTGELFF. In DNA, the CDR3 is TGTGCCAGCAGCTCACAGCCTACCGGGGAGCTGTTTTTT.

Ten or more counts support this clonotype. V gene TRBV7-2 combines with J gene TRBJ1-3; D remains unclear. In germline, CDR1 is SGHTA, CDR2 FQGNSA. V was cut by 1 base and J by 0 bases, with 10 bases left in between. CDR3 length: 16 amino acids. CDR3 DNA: TGTGCCAGCAGCTTAGTCGGAGGGAACTCTGGAAACACCATATATTTT. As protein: CASSLVGGNSGNTIYF.

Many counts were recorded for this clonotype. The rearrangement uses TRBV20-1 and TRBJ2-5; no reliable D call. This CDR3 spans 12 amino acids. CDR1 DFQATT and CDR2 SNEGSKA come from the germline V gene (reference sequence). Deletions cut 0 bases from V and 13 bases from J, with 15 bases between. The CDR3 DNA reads TGCAGTGCTAGAGATAGAGCTGGCAATTTGTACTTC. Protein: CSARDRAGNLYF.

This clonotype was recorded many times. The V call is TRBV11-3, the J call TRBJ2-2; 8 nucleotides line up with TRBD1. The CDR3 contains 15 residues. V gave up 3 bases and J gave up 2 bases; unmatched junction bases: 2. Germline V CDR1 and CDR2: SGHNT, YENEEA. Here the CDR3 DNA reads TGTGCCAGCAGCTTCCAGGGGGCTAACACCGGGGAGCTGTTTTTT. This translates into CASSFQGANTGELFF.

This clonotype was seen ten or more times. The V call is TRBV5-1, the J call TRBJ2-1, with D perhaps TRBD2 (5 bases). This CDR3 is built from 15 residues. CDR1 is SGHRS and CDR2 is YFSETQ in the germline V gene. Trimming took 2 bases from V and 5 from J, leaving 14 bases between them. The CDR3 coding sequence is TGCGCCAGCAGCTTCCGGCCTAGCACAAACAATGAGCAGTTCTTC. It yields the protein CASSFRPSTNNEQFF.

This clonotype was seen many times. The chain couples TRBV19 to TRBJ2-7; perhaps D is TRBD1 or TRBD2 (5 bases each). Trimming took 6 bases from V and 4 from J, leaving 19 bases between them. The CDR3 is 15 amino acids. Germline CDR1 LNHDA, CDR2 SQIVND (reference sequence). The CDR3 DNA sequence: TGTGCCAGTAGGAGTGGGGCAGGGAGTCAGTACGAGCAGTACTTC. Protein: CASRSGAGSQYEQYF.